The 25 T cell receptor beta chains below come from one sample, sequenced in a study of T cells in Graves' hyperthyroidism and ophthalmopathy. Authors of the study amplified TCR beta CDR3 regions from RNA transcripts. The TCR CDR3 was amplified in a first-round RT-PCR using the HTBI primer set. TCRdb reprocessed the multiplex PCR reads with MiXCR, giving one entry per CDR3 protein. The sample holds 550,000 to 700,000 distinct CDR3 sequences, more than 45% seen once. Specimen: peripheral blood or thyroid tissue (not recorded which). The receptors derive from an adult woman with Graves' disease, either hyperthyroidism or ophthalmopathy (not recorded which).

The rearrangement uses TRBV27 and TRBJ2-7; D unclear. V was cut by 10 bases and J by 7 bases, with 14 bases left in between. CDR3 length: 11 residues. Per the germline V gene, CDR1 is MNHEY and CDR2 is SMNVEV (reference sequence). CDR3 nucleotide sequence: TGTGCCACGAAGACTCTTTTTGAGCAGTACTTC. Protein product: CATKTLFEQYF.

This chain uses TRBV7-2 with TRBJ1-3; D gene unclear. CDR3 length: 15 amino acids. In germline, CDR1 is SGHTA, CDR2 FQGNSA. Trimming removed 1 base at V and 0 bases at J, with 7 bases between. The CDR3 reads CASSLVVNSGNTIYF. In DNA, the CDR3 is TGTGCCAGCAGCTTAGTGGTCAACTCTGGAAACACCATATATTTT. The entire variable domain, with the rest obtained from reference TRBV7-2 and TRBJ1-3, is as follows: GAGVSQSPSNKVTEKGKDVELRCDPISGHTALYWYRQSLGQGLEFLIYFQGNSAPDKSGLPSDRFSAERTGGSVSTLTIQRTQQEDSAVYLCASSLVVNSGNTIYFGEGSWLTVV.

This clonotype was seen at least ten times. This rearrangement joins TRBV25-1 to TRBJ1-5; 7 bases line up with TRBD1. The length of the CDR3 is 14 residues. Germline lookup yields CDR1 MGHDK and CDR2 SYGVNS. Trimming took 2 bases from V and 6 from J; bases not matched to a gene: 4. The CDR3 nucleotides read TGTGCCAGCAGTGAAGCAGGGGGTAGTCAGCCCCAGCATTTT. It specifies CASSEAGGSQPQHF. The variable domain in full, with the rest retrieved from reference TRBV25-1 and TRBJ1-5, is EADIYQTPRYLVIGTGKKITLECSQTMGHDKMYWYQQDPGMELHLIHYSYGVNSTEKGDLSSESTVSRIRTEHFPLTLESARPSHTSQYLCASSEAGGSQPQHFGDGTRLSIL.

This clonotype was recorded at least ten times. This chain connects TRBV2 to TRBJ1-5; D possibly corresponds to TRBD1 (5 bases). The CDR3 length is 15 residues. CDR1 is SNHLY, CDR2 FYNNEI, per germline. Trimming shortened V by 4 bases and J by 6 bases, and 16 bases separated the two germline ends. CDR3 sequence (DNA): TGTGCCAGCAGTGGTATTTCAGGGTTCAGTCAGCCCCAGCATTTT. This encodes CASSGISGFSQPQHF.

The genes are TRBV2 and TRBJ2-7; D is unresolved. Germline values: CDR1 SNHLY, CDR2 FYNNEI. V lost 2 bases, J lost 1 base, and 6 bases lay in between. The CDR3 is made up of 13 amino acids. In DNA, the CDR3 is TGTGCCAGCAGTGAAAGGGCTTCCTACGAGCAGTACTTC. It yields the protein CASSERASYEQYF.

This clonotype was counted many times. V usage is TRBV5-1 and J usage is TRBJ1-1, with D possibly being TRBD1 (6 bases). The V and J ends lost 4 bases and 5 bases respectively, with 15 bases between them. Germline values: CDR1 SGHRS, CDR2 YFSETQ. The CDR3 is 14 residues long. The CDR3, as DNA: TGCGCCAGCAGCACGTTACAGGGTATGACTGAAGCTTTCTTT. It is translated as CASSTLQGMTEAFF.

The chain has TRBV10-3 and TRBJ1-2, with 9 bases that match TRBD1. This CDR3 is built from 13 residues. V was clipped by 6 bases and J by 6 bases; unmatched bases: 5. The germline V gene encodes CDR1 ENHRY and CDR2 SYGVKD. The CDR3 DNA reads TGTGCCATCAGGGGGACAGGGTTCCATGGCTACACCTTC. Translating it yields CAIRGTGFHGYTF.

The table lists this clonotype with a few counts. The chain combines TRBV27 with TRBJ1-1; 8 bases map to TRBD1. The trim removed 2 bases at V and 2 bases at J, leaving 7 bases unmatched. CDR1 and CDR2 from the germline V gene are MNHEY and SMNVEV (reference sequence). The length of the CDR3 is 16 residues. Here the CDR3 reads CASSLVGTGLNTEAFF. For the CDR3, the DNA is TGTGCCAGCAGTTTAGTAGGGACAGGTCTAAACACTGAAGCTTTCTTT.

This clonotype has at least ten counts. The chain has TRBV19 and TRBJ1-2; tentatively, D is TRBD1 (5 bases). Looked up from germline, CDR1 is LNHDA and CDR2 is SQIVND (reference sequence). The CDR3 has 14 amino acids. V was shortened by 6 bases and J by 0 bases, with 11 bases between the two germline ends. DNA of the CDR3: TGTGCCAGTAGGACGACAGCTGCTAACTATGGCTACACCTTC. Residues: CASRTTAANYGYTF.

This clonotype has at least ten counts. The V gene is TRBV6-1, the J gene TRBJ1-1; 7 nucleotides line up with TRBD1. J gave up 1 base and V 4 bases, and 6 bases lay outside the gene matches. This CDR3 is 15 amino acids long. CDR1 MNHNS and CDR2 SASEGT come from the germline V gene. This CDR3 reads CASSVAGGPNTEAFF. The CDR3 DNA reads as TGTGCCAGCAGTGTAGCAGGGGGGCCGAACACTGAAGCTTTCTTT.

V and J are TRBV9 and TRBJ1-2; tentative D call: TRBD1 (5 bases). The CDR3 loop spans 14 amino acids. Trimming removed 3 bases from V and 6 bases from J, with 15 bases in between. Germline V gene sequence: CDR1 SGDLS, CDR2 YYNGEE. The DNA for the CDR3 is TGTGCCAGCAGCGCGGGGGGGTTAGAGGATGGCTACACCTTC. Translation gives CASSAGGLEDGYTF.

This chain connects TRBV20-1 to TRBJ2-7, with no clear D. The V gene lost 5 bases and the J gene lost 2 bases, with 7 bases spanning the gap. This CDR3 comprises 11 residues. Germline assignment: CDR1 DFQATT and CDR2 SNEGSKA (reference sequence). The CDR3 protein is CSALVTYEQYF. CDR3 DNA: TGCAGTGCTCTCGTAACCTACGAGCAGTACTTC.

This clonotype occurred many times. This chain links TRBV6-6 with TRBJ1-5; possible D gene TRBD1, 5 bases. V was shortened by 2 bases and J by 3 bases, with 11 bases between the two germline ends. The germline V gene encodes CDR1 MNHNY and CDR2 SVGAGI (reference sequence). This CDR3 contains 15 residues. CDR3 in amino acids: CASSYRRDHNQPQHF. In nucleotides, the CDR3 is TGTGCCAGCAGTTACCGCCGGGACCACAATCAGCCCCAGCATTTT.

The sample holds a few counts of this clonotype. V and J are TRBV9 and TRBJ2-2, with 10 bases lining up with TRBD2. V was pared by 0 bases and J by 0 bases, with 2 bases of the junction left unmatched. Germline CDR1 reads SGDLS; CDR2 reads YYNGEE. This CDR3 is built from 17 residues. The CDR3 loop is CASSVGGTSANTGELFF. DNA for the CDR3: TGTGCCAGCAGCGTAGGTGGGACTAGCGCGAACACCGGGGAGCTGTTTTTT.

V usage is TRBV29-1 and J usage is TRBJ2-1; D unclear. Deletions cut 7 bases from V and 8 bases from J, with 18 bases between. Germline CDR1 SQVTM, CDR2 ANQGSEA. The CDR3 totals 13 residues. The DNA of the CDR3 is TGCAGCGGCACGACGAGCAGTAGGGATGAGCAGTTCTTC. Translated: CSGTTSSRDEQFF.

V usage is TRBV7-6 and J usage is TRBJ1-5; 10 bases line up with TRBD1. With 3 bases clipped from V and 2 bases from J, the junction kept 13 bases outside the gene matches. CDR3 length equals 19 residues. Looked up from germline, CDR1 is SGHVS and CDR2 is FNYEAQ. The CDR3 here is CASSLGMGQGNGRNQPQHF. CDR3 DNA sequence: TGTGCCAGCAGCTTGGGGATGGGACAGGGGAATGGTCGCAATCAGCCCCAGCATTTT.

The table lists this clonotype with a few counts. This CDR3 is CAWLDGAYNSPLHF. DNA for the CDR3: TGTGCCTGGCTGGACGGAGCCTATAATTCACCCCTCCACTTT. This chain links TRBV30 with TRBJ1-6; D is ambiguous. V was shortened by 5 bases and J by 2 bases, with 10 bases between the two germline ends. Germline V gene sequence: CDR1 GTSNPN, CDR2 SVGIG (reference sequence). The CDR3 sequence is 14 residues long. Using reference TRBV30 and TRBJ1-6 for the parts outside the CDR3, the full variable domain is SQTIHQWPATLVQPVGSPLSLECTVEGTSNPNLYWYRQAAGRGLQLLFYSVGIGQISSEVPQNLSASRPQDRQFILSSKKLLLSDSGFYLCAWLDGAYNSPLHFGNGTRLTVT.

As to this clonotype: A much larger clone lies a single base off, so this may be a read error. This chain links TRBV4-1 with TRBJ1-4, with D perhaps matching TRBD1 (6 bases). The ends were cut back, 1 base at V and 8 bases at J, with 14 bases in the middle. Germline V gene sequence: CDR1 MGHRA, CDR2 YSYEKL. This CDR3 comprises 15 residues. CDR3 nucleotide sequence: TGCGCCAGCAGCCAAGTCGGGGGGGGGCACGAAAAACTGTTTTTT. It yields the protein CASSQVGGGHEKLFF.

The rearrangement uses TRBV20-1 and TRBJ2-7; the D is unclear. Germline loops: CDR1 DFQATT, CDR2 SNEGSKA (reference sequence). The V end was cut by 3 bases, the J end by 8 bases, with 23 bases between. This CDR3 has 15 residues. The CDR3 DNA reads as TGCAGTGCTAGCCTTGGGCAGGAATATCAGCCCCAGCAGTACTTC. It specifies CSASLGQEYQPQQYF.

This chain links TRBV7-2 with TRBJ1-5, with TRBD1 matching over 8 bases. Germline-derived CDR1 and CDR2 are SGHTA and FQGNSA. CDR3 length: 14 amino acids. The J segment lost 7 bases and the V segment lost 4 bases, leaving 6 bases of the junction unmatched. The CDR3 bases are TGTGCCAGCAGCTCGACAGGGGCGGACCAGCCCCAGCATTTT. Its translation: CASSSTGADQPQHF. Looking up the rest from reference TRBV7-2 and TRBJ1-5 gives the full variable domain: GAGVSQSPSNKVTEKGKDVELRCDPISGHTALYWYRQSLGQGLEFLIYFQGNSAPDKSGLPSDRFSAERTGGSVSTLTIQRTQQEDSAVYLCASSSTGADQPQHFGDGTRLSIL.

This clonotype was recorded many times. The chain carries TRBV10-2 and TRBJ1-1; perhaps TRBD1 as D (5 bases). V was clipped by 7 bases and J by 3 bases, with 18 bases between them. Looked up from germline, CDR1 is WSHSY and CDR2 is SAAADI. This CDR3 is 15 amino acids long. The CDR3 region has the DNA TGCGCCAGCACCGGGGCTTACACGGAGTACACTGAAGCTTTCTTT. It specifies CASTGAYTEYTEAFF.

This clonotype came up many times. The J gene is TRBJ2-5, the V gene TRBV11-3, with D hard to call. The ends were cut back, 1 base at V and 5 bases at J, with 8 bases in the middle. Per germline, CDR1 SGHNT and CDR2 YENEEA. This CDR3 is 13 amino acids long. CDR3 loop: CASSLVDSETQYF. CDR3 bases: TGTGCCAGCAGCTTAGTTGATTCGGAGACCCAGTACTTC.

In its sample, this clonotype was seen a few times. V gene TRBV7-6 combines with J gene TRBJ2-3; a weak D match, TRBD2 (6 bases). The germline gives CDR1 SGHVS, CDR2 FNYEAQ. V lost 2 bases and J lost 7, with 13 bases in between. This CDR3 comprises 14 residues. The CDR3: CASSLPHGGHTQYF. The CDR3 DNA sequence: TGTGCCAGCAGCTTACCGCACGGGGGTCATACGCAGTATTTT.

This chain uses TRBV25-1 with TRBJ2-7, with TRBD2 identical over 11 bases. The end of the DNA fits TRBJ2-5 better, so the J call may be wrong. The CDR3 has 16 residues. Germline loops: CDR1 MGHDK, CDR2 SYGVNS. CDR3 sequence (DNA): TGTGCCAGCAGTATTCGACTAGCGGGAACGAGGAGGACCCAGTACTTC. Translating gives CASSIRLAGTRRTQYF.

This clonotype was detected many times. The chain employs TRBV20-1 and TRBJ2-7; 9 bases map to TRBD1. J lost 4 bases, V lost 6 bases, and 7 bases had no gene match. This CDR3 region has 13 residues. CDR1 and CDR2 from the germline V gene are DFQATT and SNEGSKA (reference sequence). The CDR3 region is CSAPGTGRYEQYF. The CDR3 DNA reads TGCAGTGCGCCCGGGACAGGGCGGTACGAGCAGTACTTC.